The 25 T cell receptor beta chains listed next were all sequenced from one sample in a study of T cell responses to AZD1222 COVID-19 vaccine. The repertoire was sequenced with immunoSEQ multiplex PCR; TCRdb's copy has only in-frame clones and lacks some. The sample carries over 130,000 clones, 89% recorded once. The sequences come from peripheral blood, collected on day 0 of AZD1222 vaccination. The receptors derive from an adult in good health.

The chain links TRBV19 to TRBJ1-3; tentatively, D is TRBD1 (5 bases). The CDR3 is made up of 13 amino acids. The ends were cut back, 4 bases at V and 4 bases at J, with 8 bases in the middle. Germline lookup yields CDR1 LNHDA and CDR2 SQIVND (reference sequence). The CDR3 loop is CASSTTVGNTIYF. In DNA, the CDR3 is TGTGCCAGTAGTACGACAGTCGGAAACACCATATATTTT.

This clone was seen a single time. The junction departs from germline at one end; a sequencing error may be responsible. The chain couples TRBV12-3 or TRBV12-4 to TRBJ1-2; TRBD1 aligns across 7 bases. The CDR3 spans 9 residues. The CDR3 DNA reads TGTGCCAGCAGACAGGGGAAAGACTTC. Its translation: CASRQGKDF.

The V and J genes are TRBV19 and TRBJ1-1; TRBD1 aligns across 8 bases. CDR1 LNHDA and CDR2 SQIVND come from the germline V gene (reference sequence). V lost 6 bases and J lost 6; bases outside the gene matches: 12. This CDR3 has 15 amino acids. The DNA for the CDR3 is TGTGCCAGTAGCCCGGGGACAGGACCCGTCGCTGAAGCTTTCTTT. Residues: CASSPGTGPVAEAFF.

V usage is TRBV9 and J usage is TRBJ1-6; D is uncertain. Trimming pared 0 bases from V and 10 bases from J, leaving 8 bases between. Germline CDR1 and CDR2: SGDLS and YYNGEE. The CDR3 has 13 amino acids. CDR3 protein: CASSVGAPSPLHF. Written as DNA, the CDR3 is TGTGCCAGCAGCGTAGGCGCCCCATCACCCCTCCACTTT.

V usage is TRBV7-8 and J usage is TRBJ2-2; 10 positions match TRBD2. CDR3 length equals 17 residues. Germline CDR1 reads SGHVS; CDR2 reads FQNEAQ. V lost 0 bases and J lost 5; bases outside the gene matches: 6. CDR3: CASSLARLAGVTGELFF. The CDR3 nucleotides are TGTGCCAGCAGCTTAGCGAGGCTAGCGGGGGTGACCGGGGAGCTGTTTTTT.

The CDR3 region has the DNA TGTGCCAGCAGCGCTGGACAGGGTCGGGTAAACATTCAGTACTTC. Translating it yields CASSAGQGRVNIQYF. V gene TRBV5-6 combines with J gene TRBJ2-4; 8 bases map to TRBD1. With 4 bases clipped from V and 6 bases from J, the junction kept 9 bases outside the gene matches. The length of the CDR3 is 15 residues. From germline, CDR1 is SGHDT and CDR2 YYEEEE.

This sequence joins TRBV7-6 and TRBJ2-7, with 7 bases fitting TRBD2. Germline loops: CDR1 SGHVS, CDR2 FNYEAQ. This CDR3 comprises 13 residues. Losses at the gene ends were 3 bases for V and 6 bases for J; bases not matched to a gene: 5. CDR3 residues: CASSLGTTGEQYF. Here the CDR3 DNA reads TGTGCCAGCAGCTTGGGGACTACCGGCGAGCAGTACTTC.

The count of this clone is one. The chain is built from TRBV7-2 and TRBJ1-1; no clear D. Trimming removed 5 bases from V and 2 bases from J, with 12 bases in between. Germline V lookup: CDR1 SGHTA, CDR2 FQGNSA. CDR3 size: 14 residues. CDR3 DNA: TGTGCCAGCAGCACCGCCCATCTTAACACTGAAGCTTTCTTT. Protein: CASSTAHLNTEAFF.

The chain is built from TRBV2 and TRBJ1-1; 8 bases are a match to TRBD1. Germline CDR1 reads SNHLY; CDR2 reads FYNNEI. The CDR3 contains 13 residues. With V trimmed by 10 bases and J by 4 bases, 8 bases remained unmatched. CDR3: CATPGGGGTEAFF. The DNA of the CDR3 is TGTGCCACCCCAGGGGGCGGTGGCACTGAAGCTTTCTTT.

This rearrangement joins TRBV6-5 to TRBJ2-1; tentative D call: TRBD2 (5 bases). V lost 6 bases and J 7 bases, leaving 10 bases between the germline ends. This CDR3 is built from 12 residues. Germline V gene data show CDR1 as MNHEY and CDR2 as SVGAGI. The chain's CDR3 is CASRSPGNEQFF. The CDR3 DNA is TGTGCCAGCAGAAGCCCGGGAAATGAGCAGTTCTTC.

The chain carries TRBV28 and TRBJ1-5; D possibly corresponds to TRBD1 (6 bases). Per the germline V gene, CDR1 is MDHEN and CDR2 is SYDVKM. Trimming pared 11 bases from V and 6 bases from J, leaving 17 bases between. The CDR3 has 13 residues. CDR3 bases: TGTGCCGGGGCGAGGGGGGCGGGTCAGCCCCAGCATTTT. Amino acid sequence: CAGARGAGQPQHF. Based on the CDR3 plus reference TRBV28 and TRBJ1-5, the full variable domain is DVKVTQSSRYLVKRTGEKVFLECVQDMDHENMFWYRQDPGLGLRLIYFSYDVKMKEKGDIPEGYSVSREKKERFSLILESASTNQTSMYLCAGARGAGQPQHFGDGTRLSIL.

Only one count was recorded for this clone. J is TRBJ1-6 and V is TRBV30, with 8 positions matching TRBD1. This CDR3 is built from 13 residues. In germline, CDR1 is GTSNPN, CDR2 SVGIG (reference sequence). The V and J ends lost 6 bases and 6 bases, in that order; junction bases with no gene match: 4. CDR3 coding DNA: TGTGCCTGCAGGGGGCACATTAATTCACCCCTCCACTTT. Amino acids: CACRGHINSPLHF.

The chain combines TRBV3-1 (or the pseudogene TRBV3-2) with TRBJ1-1; weak D call: TRBD1 (5 bases). Trimming stripped 1 base from V and 1 base from J, with 16 bases between. The V gene's germline CDR1 is LGHDT and CDR2 YNNKEL (reference sequence). The CDR3 spans 17 residues. The CDR3 loop reads CASSQARRGGRNTEAFF. CDR3 DNA: TGTGCCAGCAGCCAAGCGAGGAGGGGAGGCAGGAACACTGAAGCTTTCTTT.

This clone has a handful of counts. The chain carries TRBV6-4 and TRBJ1-5; D gene uncertain. CDR1 is MRHNA, CDR2 SNTAGT, per germline. V was shortened by 11 bases and J by 4 bases, with 6 bases between the two germline ends. The CDR3 has 10 amino acids. The DNA for the CDR3 is TGTGCCGGGCCTAATCAGCCCCAGCATTTT. It specifies CAGPNQPQHF.

CDR3 bases: TGCGCCAGCAGCAAACACGTCGGGACAACGAACACCGGGGAGCTGTTTTTT. Protein product: CASSKHVGTTNTGELFF. The chain links TRBV5-1 to TRBJ2-2, with TRBD1 as a possible D gene (6 bases). CDR1 and CDR2 (germline): SGHRS, YFSETQ. CDR3 size: 17 residues. The ends were cut back, 4 bases at V and 0 bases at J, with 16 bases in the middle.

This clone was seen just once. The V and J genes are TRBV7-2 and TRBJ2-1; TRBD2 agrees at 9 bases. Per germline, CDR1 SGHTA and CDR2 FQGNSA. V was pared by 5 bases and J by 2 bases, with 13 bases of the junction left unmatched. This CDR3 comprises 18 residues. The CDR3 is CASSPSTLIAGAYNEQFF. The CDR3 DNA reads as TGTGCCAGCAGCCCATCCACCCTTATAGCGGGGGCCTACAATGAGCAGTTCTTC. Looking up the rest from reference TRBV7-2 and TRBJ2-1 gives the full variable domain: GAGVSQSPSNKVTEKGKDVELRCDPISGHTALYWYRQSLGQGLEFLIYFQGNSAPDKSGLPSDRFSAERTGGSVSTLTIQRTQQEDSAVYLCASSPSTLIAGAYNEQFFGPGTRLTVL.

V and J are TRBV27 and TRBJ2-2; D unclear. There are 16 residues in the CDR3. V shed 0 bases and J shed 4 bases, with 12 bases lying between them. CDR1 MNHEY and CDR2 SMNVEV come from the germline V gene (reference sequence). The CDR3 reads CASSLSIGSITGELFF. The CDR3 DNA reads as TGTGCCAGCAGTTTATCTATTGGCAGCATCACCGGGGAGCTGTTTTTT.

This chain connects TRBV29-1 to TRBJ2-7; 8 nucleotides line up with TRBD2. Germline CDR1 reads SQVTM; CDR2 reads ANQGSEA. This CDR3 has 15 amino acids. The trim removed 5 bases at V and 1 base at J, leaving 10 bases unmatched. The chain's CDR3 is CSVSPSGTRSYEQYF. The CDR3 DNA reads as TGCAGCGTTTCACCCTCCGGGACTAGATCCTACGAGCAGTACTTC.

This sequence joins TRBV19 and TRBJ2-5; D call uncertain. This CDR3 is 11 amino acids long. Trimming shortened V by 3 bases and J by 7 bases, and 6 bases separated the two germline ends. Germline lookup yields CDR1 LNHDA and CDR2 SQIVND (reference sequence). CDR3 coding DNA: TGTGCCAGTAGTATTAGAGGGACCCAGTACTTC. Translated, it gives CASSIRGTQYF.

The V and J genes are TRBV25-1 and TRBJ1-2; D uncertain. Trimming left V 8 bases short and J 7 bases short, with 11 bases between. Germline assignment: CDR1 MGHDK and CDR2 SYGVNS. The CDR3 loop spans 11 amino acids. CDR3 amino acids: CASREGSGYTF. Written as DNA, the CDR3 is TGTGCCAGCCGAGAAGGGAGTGGCTACACCTTC.

V and J are TRBV30 and TRBJ2-5; no clear D. This CDR3 is 10 amino acids long. Germline loops: CDR1 GTSNPN, CDR2 SVGIG (reference sequence). Trimming shortened V by 2 bases and J by 5 bases, and 3 bases separated the two germline ends. The CDR3 DNA reads as TGTGCCTGGAGTCAGGAGACCCAGTACTTC. As protein: CAWSQETQYF.

The rearrangement joins TRBV19 to TRBJ2-1, with D unclear. CDR1 and CDR2 (germline): LNHDA, SQIVND (reference sequence). This CDR3 region has 14 residues. V was trimmed by 6 bases and J by 9 bases, leaving 18 bases between them. The CDR3 nucleotides read TGTGCCAGTAGCCAGATGAGTTATGGCATTGAGCAGTTCTTC. Translating gives CASSQMSYGIEQFF.

The chain uses TRBV7-9 and TRBJ2-5; TRBD2 might be the D (5 bases). From germline, CDR1 is SEHNR and CDR2 FQNEAQ (reference sequence). The ends were cut back, 1 base at V and 5 bases at J, with 11 bases in the middle. This CDR3 comprises 14 residues. CDR3 in amino acids: CASSLDGVRETQYF. For the CDR3, the DNA is TGTGCCAGCAGCTTAGACGGGGTTCGGGAGACCCAGTACTTC.

The rearrangement uses TRBV2 and TRBJ1-6; D is undetermined. Trimming cost V 7 bases and J 1 base, with 11 bases left between them. The CDR3 length is 15 residues. Germline CDR1 reads SNHLY; CDR2 reads FYNNEI. CDR3 amino acids: CASTRRESYNSPLHF. CDR3 bases: TGTGCCAGCACCAGAAGGGAATCCTATAATTCACCCCTCCACTTT.

The CDR3 region is CASSYSTAGWNTEAFF. The CDR3 region has the DNA TGTGCCAGCAGTTACAGTACAGCAGGTTGGAACACTGAAGCTTTCTTT. V gene TRBV6-5 combines with J gene TRBJ1-1; D is uncertain. The germline CDR1 and CDR2 sequences are MNHEY and SVGAGI. This CDR3 has 16 amino acids. Trimming removed 2 bases at V and 1 base at J, with 14 bases between.